These 4 T cell receptor beta chains were sequenced from one sample in a study of tumor-infiltrating lymphocytes in primary liver carcinoma (dated by TCRdb to about 2017). RNA from unsorted whole blood was extracted with TRIzol reagent, and germline DNA was obtained with the DNeasy Blood & Tissue kit. The sequencer listed for this sample is Illumina HiSeq 2500. TCRbeta-specific cDNA was reverse-transcribed from approximately 0.5 ug total RNA using a constant-region primer and ProtoScript II reverse transcriptase. Construction of the TCRbeta libraries relied on three nested rounds of multiplex PCR, following a slightly modified ARM-PCR procedure. Multiplex TRBV1-TRBV30 forward primers and a Cbeta reverse primer were used in the first two PCR rounds, each of which was run for around 9 cycles. TCRdb passed the public sequencing reads through fastp at Q25 and MiXCR, retaining productive beta sequences. Rows with one shared CDR3 protein collapse into an entry with the most common genes and DNA. The sample table records about 180,000 distinct CDR3 sequences; about 60% of these occur just once. Of the sample, approximately 68% falls within the top ten clones.

The specimen sequenced was peripheral blood. These receptors were obtained from a man aged 35 to 55 with primary liver carcinoma and hepatitis B virus infection.

As regards this clonotype: A much bigger clone sits one base away, suggesting this may be a read error. The V call is TRBV11-2, the J call TRBJ1-5; possible D gene TRBD1, 5 bases. The length of the CDR3 is 13 residues. Germline V gene sequence: CDR1 SGHAT, CDR2 FQNNGV. The ends were cut back, 1 base at V and 6 bases at J, with 7 bases in the middle. CDR3 loop: CASSLGRGQPQHF. The DNA of the CDR3 is TGTGCCAGCAGCTTAGGAAGGGGTCAGCCCCAGCATTTT.

The rearrangement links TRBV4-1 to TRBJ2-7; a weak D match, TRBD2 (7 bases). The CDR3 contains 15 residues. Germline V gives CDR1 MGHRA, CDR2 YSYEKL. V was cut by 0 bases and J by 4 bases, with 13 bases left in between. Here the CDR3 reads CASSQEGGGWYEQYF. The CDR3, as DNA: TGCGCCAGCAGCCAAGAGGGAGGGGGTTGGTACGAGCAGTACTTC.

In its sample, this clonotype was seen a few times. The chain has TRBV4-1 and TRBJ1-2, with D unclear. Trimming left V 2 bases short and J 5 bases short, with 12 bases between. CDR1 and CDR2 (germline): MGHRA, YSYEKL. This CDR3 has 14 amino acids. CDR3 residues: CASSQPGDWYGYTF. CDR3 in DNA: TGCGCCAGCAGCCAACCCGGGGATTGGTATGGCTACACCTTC.

With regard to this clonotype: A much more abundant neighbour one base away suggests this may be a read error. Without the conserved terminal phenylalanine or tryptophan, this CDR3 likely stems from a read error. The chain couples TRBV12-3 or TRBV12-4 to TRBJ2-7; 10 bases are shared with TRBD1. The CDR3 loop spans 13 amino acids. V trimming: 4 bases; J trimming: 5 bases; junction bases outside the gene matches: 2. DNA of the CDR3: TGTGCCAGCAGTTGGACAGGGGGGGACGAGCAGTACTTG. Amino acids: CASSWTGGDEQYL.